The 8 T cell receptor beta chains listed next were all sequenced from one sample in a study of cytomegalovirus exposure and HLA in healthy donors. Primers: 60 Vbeta forward and 13 Jbeta reverse. Assay: immunoSEQ multiplex PCR; the TCRdb copy retains only in-frame clones and omits some. The table has 150,000 or so clones, less than 90% seen once. The sequenced material came from PBMCs. Receptor source: a man aged 45 to 65 in good health and CMV-seropositive.

This rearrangement joins TRBV5-1 to TRBJ2-1, with 7 bases aligning to TRBD1. Trimming removed 1 base from V and 6 bases from J; junction bases left unmatched: 4. Germline CDR1 SGHRS, CDR2 YFSETQ. The CDR3 runs to 14 residues. The CDR3 bases are TGCGCCAGCAGCTTGATGGACAGGAGCAATGAGCAGTTCTTC. It translates to CASSLMDRSNEQFF. Combining the CDR3 with reference TRBV5-1 and TRBJ2-1 gives the whole variable domain KAGVTQTPRYLIKTRGQQVTLSCSPISGHRSVSWYQQTPGQGLQFLFEYFSETQRNKGNFPGRFSGRQFSNSRSEMNVSTLELGDSALYLCASSLMDRSNEQFFGPGTRLTVL.

As for this clone: In the same sample, other DNA sequences code for this CDR3. The chain has TRBV28 and TRBJ2-7; D not resolved. Germline lookup yields CDR1 MDHEN and CDR2 SYDVKM. V was cut by 6 bases and J by 0 bases, with 3 bases left in between. This CDR3 is built from 11 residues. The CDR3 DNA is TGTGCCAGCAGCAGCTCCTACGAGCAGTACTTC. Protein: CASSSSYEQYF.

CDR3 sequence: CASSQSGGKPGANVLTF. In nucleotides, the CDR3 is TGCGCCAGCAGTCAATCGGGCGGGAAGCCTGGGGCCAACGTCCTGACTTTC. The chain has TRBV23-1 and TRBJ2-6, with D perhaps matching TRBD2 (6 bases). TRBV23-1 is marked as an open reading frame, function uncertain. The CDR3 extends over 17 amino acids. Trimming cost V 0 bases and J 2 bases, with 11 bases left between them.

This clone was found once. V gene TRBV5-5 combines with J gene TRBJ2-3; 8 bases line up with TRBD2. V trimming: 4 bases; J trimming: 2 bases; junction bases outside the gene matches: 3. The germline gives CDR1 SGHKS, CDR2 YYEKEE (reference sequence). This CDR3 has 14 residues. The CDR3 loop reads CASSIGGVTDTQYF. Written as DNA, the CDR3 is TGTGCCAGCAGCATCGGGGGGGTCACAGATACGCAGTATTTT.

This clone occurred a few times. The chain carries TRBV5-6 and TRBJ2-5; D is perhaps TRBD2 (5 bases). This CDR3 is built from 13 residues. Trimming cost V 2 bases and J 4 bases, with 9 bases left between them. Germline CDR1 is SGHDT and CDR2 is YYEEEE. The CDR3, as DNA: TGTGCCAGCAGCTTAAGCGGAAGAGAGACCCAGTACTTC. Residues: CASSLSGRETQYF.

This clone was observed a handful of times. The chain employs TRBV18 and TRBJ2-7, with 9 bases that match TRBD1. CDR3 length: 14 amino acids. Germline CDR1 and CDR2: KGHSH and LQKENI. J was trimmed by 2 bases and V by 4 bases; bases with no gene match: 3. CDR3 in amino acids: CASSRDRDTYEQYF. The DNA of the CDR3 is TGTGCCAGCTCACGGGACAGGGATACCTACGAGCAGTACTTC.

This chain connects TRBV5-4 to TRBJ1-2; TRBD1 matches at 7 bases. The CDR3 length is 15 residues. Germline CDR1 SGHNT, CDR2 YYREEE (reference sequence). J gave up 5 bases and V 0 bases, and 7 bases lay outside the gene matches. CDR3 in amino acids: CASSLALGTDYGYTF. For the CDR3, the DNA is TGTGCCAGCAGCTTGGCCTTGGGGACAGATTATGGCTACACCTTC. Complete variable domain (other parts from reference TRBV5-4 and TRBJ1-2): ETGVTQSPTHLIKTRGQQVTLRCSSQSGHNTVSWYQQALGQGPQFIFQYYREEENGRGNFPPRFSGLQFPNYSSELNVNALELDDSALYLCASSLALGTDYGYTFGSGTRLTVV.

The chain couples TRBV4-1 to TRBJ1-6; no reliable D call. Germline V gives CDR1 MGHRA, CDR2 YSYEKL. The V end lost 0 bases, the J end lost 11 bases, and 14 bases lay between the germline ends. The CDR3 covers 15 residues. DNA for the CDR3: TGCGCCAGCAGCCAAGACGGGAGACTAAATCCACCCCTCCACTTT. Translated, it gives CASSQDGRLNPPLHF.